Below are 15 T cell receptor beta chains sequenced from a single sample in a study of graft-versus-host responses after intestinal transplantation. Assay: immunoSEQ multiplex PCR; the TCRdb copy retains only in-frame clones and omits some. The sample includes over 100,000 clones, around nine tenths of them seen just once. These receptors have no known antigen. The source was unstimulated CD4+ T cells sorted from spleen or lymph node cells, collected before transplant. These receptors came from a human donor who was the organ donor for an intestinal transplant.

The rearrangement joins TRBV6-5 to TRBJ2-7; D unresolved. The V gene's germline CDR1 is MNHEY and CDR2 SVGAGI. The CDR3 is made up of 13 amino acids. The V gene lost 5 bases and the J gene lost 8 bases, with 16 bases spanning the gap. The CDR3 nucleotides are TGTGCCAGCAGTGAATGGAGCCAGCCCAAGCAGTACTTC. Its translation: CASSEWSQPKQYF.

The rearrangement links TRBV4-1 to TRBJ2-2, with D hard to call. The germline V gene encodes CDR1 MGHRA and CDR2 YSYEKL. Trimming cost V 0 bases and J 1 base, with 6 bases left between them. The CDR3 has 15 residues. CDR3 in DNA: TGCGCCAGCAGCCAAGAACACCTGAACACCGGGGAGCTGTTTTTT. Translation gives CASSQEHLNTGELFF.

This chain links TRBV4-2 with TRBJ2-1, with 13 bases identical to TRBD2. The CDR3 runs to 17 residues. The germline CDR1 and CDR2 sequences are LGHNA and YNFKEQ. The V segment lost 2 bases and the J segment 10 bases; nucleotides outside the gene matches: 11. CDR3 nucleotides: TGTGCCAGCAGCCAAATTGGACTAGCGGGGGAACGTTGGGAGCAGTTCTTC. Translation: CASSQIGLAGERWEQFF.

The chain links TRBV4-2 to TRBJ2-3; weak D call: TRBD1 (6 bases). V was pared by 0 bases and J by 6 bases, with 13 bases between. CDR1 and CDR2 from the germline V gene are LGHNA and YNFKEQ. The CDR3 covers 15 residues. In DNA form, the CDR3 reads TGTGCCAGCAGCCAAGAATTCAGGGGTTCCGATACGCAGTATTTT. Protein sequence: CASSQEFRGSDTQYF.

The chain joins TRBV29-1 to TRBJ2-7, with 8 bases matching TRBD2. The CDR3 runs to 13 residues. Trimming cost V 4 bases and J 3 bases; bases outside gene matches: 5. CDR1 is SQVTM and CDR2 is ANQGSEA in the germline V gene. The chain's CDR3 is CSVALAGSYEQYF. For the CDR3, the DNA is TGCAGCGTTGCTCTAGCGGGTAGCTACGAGCAGTACTTC.

The chain links TRBV5-1 to TRBJ2-7; TRBD2 matches 16 bases. Germline CDR1 is SGHRS and CDR2 is YFSETQ. Trimming removed 2 bases from V and 3 bases from J; junction bases left unmatched: 5. The CDR3 loop spans 17 amino acids. The CDR3 nucleotides are TGCGCCAGCAGCTTCGGGACTAGCGGGAGGGCCTACTACGAGCAGTACTTC. It is translated as CASSFGTSGRAYYEQYF.

The gene calls are TRBV7-2 and TRBJ2-3; 7 positions agree with TRBD1. The CDR3 contains 15 residues. J gave up 3 bases and V 5 bases, and 8 bases lay outside the gene matches. Looked up from germline, CDR1 is SGHTA and CDR2 is FQGNSA. The CDR3 spells CASSPQGQPTDTQYF. The DNA for the CDR3 is TGTGCCAGCAGCCCCCAGGGACAGCCTACAGATACGCAGTATTTT.

This rearrangement joins TRBV28 to TRBJ2-3; 12 bases line up with TRBD2. Germline loops: CDR1 MDHEN, CDR2 SYDVKM. CDR3 size: 14 residues. V was pared by 7 bases and J by 8 bases, with 7 bases of the junction left unmatched. This chain's CDR3 is CASTLTSGSGTQYF. CDR3 DNA: TGTGCCAGCACCCTGACTAGCGGGAGCGGTACGCAGTATTTT.

The V gene is TRBV2, the J gene TRBJ2-1, with 7 nucleotides matching TRBD2. The CDR3 covers 15 residues. From germline, CDR1 is SNHLY and CDR2 FYNNEI. V dropped 6 bases and J dropped 3; count of bases not matched to a gene: 8. CDR3 protein: CASSEGGLDYNEQFF. Written as DNA, the CDR3 is TGTGCCAGCAGCGAGGGCGGACTAGACTACAATGAGCAGTTCTTC.

This chain uses TRBV7-2 with TRBJ2-7; 7 bases are shared with TRBD2. V trimming: 3 bases; J trimming: 5 bases; junction bases outside the gene matches: 4. Per germline, CDR1 SGHTA and CDR2 FQGNSA. The CDR3 totals 13 residues. The CDR3 loop is CASSFRGGDEQYF. The DNA for the CDR3 is TGTGCCAGCAGCTTTAGGGGAGGGGACGAGCAGTACTTC.

The chain is built from TRBV11-2 and TRBJ2-5; D perhaps matches TRBD1 (6 bases). Trimming left V 5 bases short and J 9 bases short, with 25 bases between. CDR3 length: 16 amino acids. Looked up from germline, CDR1 is SGHAT and CDR2 is FQNNGV. CDR3 sequence reads: CASSRPVPTGQGPQYF. DNA for the CDR3: TGTGCCAGCAGCCGGCCCGTACCGACCGGTCAGGGGCCCCAGTACTTC. Filled out from reference TRBV11-2 and TRBJ2-5, the complete variable domain reads EAGVAQSPRYKIIEKRQSVAFWCNPISGHATLYWYQQILGQGPKLLIQFQNNGVVDDSQLPKDRFSAERLKGVDSTLKIQPAKLEDSAVYLCASSRPVPTGQGPQYFGPGTRLLVL.

The chain has TRBV5-8 and TRBJ1-1; D ambiguous. CDR3 length: 14 amino acids. With 2 bases removed from V and 1 base from J, the gap between germline ends came to 9 bases. Germline loops: CDR1 SGHTS, CDR2 YDEGEE. The CDR3 here is CASSFVTRNTEAFF. The CDR3 DNA reads TGTGCCAGCAGCTTCGTTACGCGGAACACTGAAGCTTTCTTT.

This chain uses TRBV4-2 with TRBJ2-2; 7 nucleotides agree with TRBD2. This CDR3 is built from 16 residues. Trimming took 5 bases from V and 6 from J; bases not matched to a gene: 12. CDR1 is LGHNA, CDR2 YNFKEQ, per germline. The CDR3 DNA reads as TGTGCCAGCAGCTCGCAGCGGGATCACTCCCCCGGGGAGCTGTTTTTT. The encoded protein is CASSSQRDHSPGELFF.

The rearrangement links TRBV11-2 to TRBJ2-3; D gene uncertain. This CDR3 has 16 amino acids. The V and J ends lost 2 bases and 0 bases respectively, with 12 bases between them. The germline V gene has CDR1 SGHAT and CDR2 FQNNGV. CDR3 sequence reads: CASSLLLGISTDTQYF. Written as DNA, the CDR3 is TGTGCCAGCAGCTTATTATTGGGGATTAGCACAGATACGCAGTATTTT.

The genes are TRBV6-6 and TRBJ2-5; D call uncertain. Trimming took 0 bases from V and 0 from J, leaving 5 bases between them. The CDR3 totals 14 residues. The germline gives CDR1 MNHNY, CDR2 SVGAGI (reference sequence). Written as DNA, the CDR3 is TGTGCCAGCAGTTACTCGGGCCACCAAGAGACCCAGTACTTC. This codes for CASSYSGHQETQYF.